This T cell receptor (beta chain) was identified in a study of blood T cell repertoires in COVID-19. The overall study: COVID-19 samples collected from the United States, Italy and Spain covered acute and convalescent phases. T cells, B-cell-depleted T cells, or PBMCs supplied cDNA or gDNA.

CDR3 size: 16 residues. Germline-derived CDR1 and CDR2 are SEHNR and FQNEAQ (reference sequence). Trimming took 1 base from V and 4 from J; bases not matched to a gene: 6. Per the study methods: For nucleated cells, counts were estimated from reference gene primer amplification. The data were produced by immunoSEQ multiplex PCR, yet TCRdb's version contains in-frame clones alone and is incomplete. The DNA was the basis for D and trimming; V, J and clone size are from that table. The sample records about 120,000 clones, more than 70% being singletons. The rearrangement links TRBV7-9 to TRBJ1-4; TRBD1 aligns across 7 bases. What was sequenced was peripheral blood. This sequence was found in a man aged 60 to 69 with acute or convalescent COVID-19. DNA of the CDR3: TGTGCCAGCAGCTTAGTTCGGGACAGTATTAATGAAAAACTGTTTTTT. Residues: CASSLVRDSINEKLFF.